A selection of T cell receptor beta chains follows, all from one sample in a study of T cells in Graves' hyperthyroidism and ophthalmopathy. MiXCR was run by TCRdb on the multiplex PCR reads, yielding one entry per CDR3 protein. The sample includes around 450,000 distinct CDR3 sequences, approximately 15% of them seen just once. Sequencing was performed on blood. These receptors all come from a woman under 30 with Graves' hyperthyroidism. CDR3s leave out the opening cysteine and the closing phenylalanine or tryptophan.

>TRBV30
AWSGNLDAGGYT
>TRBV7-2
ASSLDGDLLSEKLF
>TRBV7-9
ASSLAAAYYEQY
>TRBV29-1
SIRQGSNQPQH
>TRBV30
AWNNWRDRENEQY
>TRBV7-9
ASSLGFGENTEAF
>TRBV3-1
ASSPGQLMNTEAF
>TRBV19
ASSGQGAEETQY
>TRBV7-3
ASSLNAGNTEAF
>TRBV19
ASTSSGASGTEAF
>TRBV12-3/TRBV12-4
ASSFGTSGYEQY
>TRBV7-9
ASSHQGTVNTEAF
>TRBV24-1
ATSDLPRTSGRPRSSYEQY
>TRBV11-2
ASTGRWGAYEQY
>TRBV5-1
ASSLEGPTDTQY
>TRBV7-2
ASSYMGTGPGAF
>TRBV2
ASSAHKGEKLF
>TRBV19
ASSIGGKLAKNIQY
>TRBV6-1
ASSRLAGGGEQY
>TRBV5-1
ASSLPREGRGPIAGELF
>TRBV25-1
ASSEGGQGNYGYT
>TRBV5-6
ASSLDKGQSNSPLH
>TRBV5-1
ASSLAKSTDTQY
>TRBV6-1
ASSESRRRALSSYNSPLH